The 10 T cell receptor beta chains below all came from one sample that was sequenced in a study of blood T cell repertoires in COVID-19 (TCRdb year 2020). The library was produced with the immunoSEQ multiplex PCR assay. The table comes from immuneACCESS by way of TCRdb, which keeps in-frame sequences with V and J called. Part of the clones is missing from these tables; in studies checked, under half for an unresolved V gene and the rest for unknown reasons. This sample gives roughly 230,000 clones in total; 84% of them show up just once. Approximately 10% of the sample is taken by the ten largest. The material sequenced was peripheral blood. These TCRs come from a woman older than 75 with COVID-19, enrolled during active disease.

For this clone: This same CDR3 is encoded by further DNA sequences in the sample. This chain connects TRBV7-8 to TRBJ1-5; 8 bases are shared with TRBD1. Germline CDR1 and CDR2: SGHVS and FQNEAQ. J lost 4 bases, V lost 2 bases, and 10 bases had no gene match. This CDR3 comprises 17 residues. CDR3 sequence: CASSLNAQGAGNQPQHF. DNA of the CDR3: TGTGCCAGCAGCTTAAACGCCCAGGGGGCCGGGAATCAGCCCCAGCATTTT.

This chain links TRBV5-1 with TRBJ1-2; 9 bases line up with TRBD1. CDR1 and CDR2 from the germline V gene are SGHRS and YFSETQ. The ends lost 3 bases at V and 7 bases at J; junction bases unmatched: 10. The CDR3 has 15 amino acids. The CDR3 bases are TGCGCCAGCAGCTCCGACAGGGGGGACGAACGTGGCTACACCTTC. Its protein product is CASSSDRGDERGYTF.

The rearrangement uses TRBV19 and TRBJ1-5; TRBD1 agrees at 7 bases. The CDR3 contains 15 residues. Germline V gene data show CDR1 as LNHDA and CDR2 as SQIVND (reference sequence). V trimming: 4 bases; J trimming: 1 base; junction bases outside the gene matches: 4. Written as DNA, the CDR3 is TGTGCCAGTAGTACAGGGGGTCGGAGCAATCAGCCCCAGCATTTT. It encodes CASSTGGRSNQPQHF.

This clone was recorded a few times. The rearrangement links TRBV19 to TRBJ1-5, with a tentative D call TRBD1 (5 bases). Germline CDR1 and CDR2: LNHDA and SQIVND (reference sequence). V lost 8 bases and J lost 4, with 9 bases in between. The CDR3 runs to 12 residues. The CDR3 here is CASGAGNQPQHF. CDR3 in DNA: TGTGCCAGTGGGGCGGGGAATCAGCCCCAGCATTTT.

In the case of this clone: The junction and the germline gene differ at one end; a read error may be behind it. The V and J genes are TRBV14 and TRBJ2-3, with TRBD2 matching 11 bases. CDR3 length: 15 residues. CDR1 is SGHDN, CDR2 FVKESK, per germline. CDR3 protein: CASSQVKALAGGVDF. The CDR3 bases are TGTGCCAGCAGCCAAGTTAAGGCCCTAGCGGGGGGAGTGGATTTT.

The V call is TRBV5-6, the J call TRBJ1-1; D is possibly TRBD1 (5 bases). CDR3 length: 15 amino acids. V was cut by 4 bases and J by 1 base, with 14 bases left in between. CDR1 and CDR2 (germline): SGHDT, YYEEEE. The CDR3: CASSPNTGWNTEAFF. In nucleotides, the CDR3 is TGTGCCAGCAGCCCCAACACAGGCTGGAACACTGAAGCTTTCTTT.

This rearrangement joins TRBV6-5 to TRBJ1-1, with 10 bases lining up with TRBD1. The germline CDR1 and CDR2 sequences are MNHEY and SVGAGI. The CDR3 covers 14 residues. The ends lost 2 bases at V and 4 bases at J; junction bases unmatched: 1. The CDR3 sequence is CASSYRQGATEAFF. The CDR3 DNA reads TGTGCCAGCAGTTACCGACAGGGGGCCACTGAAGCTTTCTTT.

The J gene is TRBJ1-3, the V gene TRBV6-6; 8 bases fit TRBD1. The CDR3 runs to 15 residues. Germline trimming cut 2 bases from V and 5 bases from J; bases unmatched to any gene: 5. The V gene's germline CDR1 is MNHNY and CDR2 SVGAGI (reference sequence). CDR3 coding DNA: TGTGCCAGCAGTTACGTTCAGGGGGCTAGAAACACCATATATTTT. This sequence encodes CASSYVQGARNTIYF.

The chain joins TRBV6-6 to TRBJ1-5, with D tentatively TRBD1 (5 bases). The V gene's germline CDR1 is MNHNY and CDR2 SVGAGI (reference sequence). Trimming left V 6 bases short and J 7 bases short, with 10 bases between. The CDR3 is made up of 12 amino acids. The CDR3 coding sequence is TGTGCCAGCAGGGGGGGAAACCAGCCCCAGCATTTT. It translates to CASRGGNQPQHF.

CDR3 sequence (DNA): TGTGCCAGCACCGTCGGGGGGTTCGATCAAAAACTGTTTTTT. Encoded protein: CASTVGGFDQKLFF. The chain combines TRBV7-9 with TRBJ1-4; D is perhaps TRBD1 (5 bases). V was trimmed by 7 bases and J by 9 bases, leaving 18 bases between them. The germline V gene encodes CDR1 SEHNR and CDR2 FQNEAQ (reference sequence). This CDR3 is built from 14 residues.